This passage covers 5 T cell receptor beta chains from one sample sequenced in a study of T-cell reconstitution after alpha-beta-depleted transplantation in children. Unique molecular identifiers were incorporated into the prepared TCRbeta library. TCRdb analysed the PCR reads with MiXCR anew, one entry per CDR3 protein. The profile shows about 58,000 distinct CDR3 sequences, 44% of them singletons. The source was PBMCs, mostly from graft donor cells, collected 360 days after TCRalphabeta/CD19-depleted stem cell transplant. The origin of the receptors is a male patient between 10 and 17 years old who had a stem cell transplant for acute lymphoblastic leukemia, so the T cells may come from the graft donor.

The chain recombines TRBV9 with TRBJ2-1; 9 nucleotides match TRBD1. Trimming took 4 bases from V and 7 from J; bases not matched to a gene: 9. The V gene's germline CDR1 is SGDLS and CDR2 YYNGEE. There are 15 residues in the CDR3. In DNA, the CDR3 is TGTGCCAGCAGCCCGGACAGGGGCTGGAGAAATGAGCAGTTCTTC. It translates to CASSPDRGWRNEQFF. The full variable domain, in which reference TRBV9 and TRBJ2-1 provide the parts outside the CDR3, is DSGVTQTPKHLITATGQRVTLRCSPRSGDLSVYWYQQSLDQGLQFLIQYYNGEERAKGNILERFSAQQFPDLHSELNLSSLELGDSALYFCASSPDRGWRNEQFFGPGTRLTVL.

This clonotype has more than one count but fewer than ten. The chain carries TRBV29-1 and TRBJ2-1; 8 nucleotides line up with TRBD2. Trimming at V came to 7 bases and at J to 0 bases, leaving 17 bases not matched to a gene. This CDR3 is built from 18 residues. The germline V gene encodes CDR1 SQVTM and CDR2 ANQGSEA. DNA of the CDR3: TGCAGCGCAACCGGGAGGGTAGCGGGTCAGTTCTCCTACAATGAGCAGTTCTTC. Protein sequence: CSATGRVAGQFSYNEQFF.

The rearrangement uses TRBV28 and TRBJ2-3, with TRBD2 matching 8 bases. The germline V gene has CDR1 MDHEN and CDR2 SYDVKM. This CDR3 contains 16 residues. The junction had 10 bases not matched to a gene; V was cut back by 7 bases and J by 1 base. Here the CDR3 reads CASKPPRGVGTDTQYF. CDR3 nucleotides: TGTGCCAGCAAACCCCCGCGGGGGGTCGGCACAGATACGCAGTATTTT. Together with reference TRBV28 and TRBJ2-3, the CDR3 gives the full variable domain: DVKVTQSSRYLVKRTGEKVFLECVQDMDHENMFWYRQDPGLGLRLIYFSYDVKMKEKGDIPEGYSVSREKKERFSLILESASTNQTSMYLCASKPPRGVGTDTQYFGPGTRLTVL.

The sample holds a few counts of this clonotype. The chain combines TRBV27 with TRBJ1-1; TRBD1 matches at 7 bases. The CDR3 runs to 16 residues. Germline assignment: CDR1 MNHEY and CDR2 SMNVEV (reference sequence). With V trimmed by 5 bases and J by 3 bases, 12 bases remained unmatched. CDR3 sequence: CASSAAWDSFHTEAFF. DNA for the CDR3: TGTGCCAGCAGTGCCGCATGGGACAGCTTTCACACTGAAGCTTTCTTT.

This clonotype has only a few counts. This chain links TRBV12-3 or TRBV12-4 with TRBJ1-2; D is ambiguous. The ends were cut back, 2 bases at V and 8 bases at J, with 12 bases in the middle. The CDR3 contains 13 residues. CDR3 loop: CASSLIGIGGYTF. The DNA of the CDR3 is TGTGCCAGCAGTTTAATCGGAATTGGCGGCTACACCTTC.